This T cell receptor beta chain is drawn from a study of cytomegalovirus exposure and HLA in healthy donors (dated by TCRdb to the late 2010s). Study-wide context: An earlier analysis of a few hundred of the donors reported 276 Gb of sequence data and 117 million unique TCR beta sequences obtained from approximately 180 million T cells. Besides the first cohort of under 700 subjects, a separate validation cohort made up of roughly 130 different subjects was used. The genetic ancestry cluster associated with self-reported Caucasian donors included roughly four fifths of the 398 genotyped donors. Class I and class II HLA loci were covered by the typing at four-digit resolution. A later genetic analysis took genome-wide SNP genotypes for about 60% of the roughly 670 donors and used that subset as a discovery cohort. Donor age, sex, ethnicity and CMV serostatus were compiled alongside the repertoire data. The T cell repertoires of around 670 subjects were profiled by immunosequencing and related to cytomegalovirus serostatus. An early release that covered several hundred HLA-typed donors contained approximately 300 gigabases of sequencing data and tens of millions of unique TCR sequences. To decide whether each TCR beta V gene segment behaved as functional or pseudogenic, an earlier analysis of some 580 of the donors relied on high-throughput TCR beta sequencing. The aim of the study was to test whether cataloging public T cell receptors could identify signatures of past pathogen exposure. Typing coverage differed by locus: A, B, C, DRB1 and DQB1 were typed in roughly 620-630 donors, DQA1 in about 500, DPA1 in around 610, and DPB1 in just under 480. Every discovery cohort repertoire had been produced on one sequencing platform. High-throughput TCR immunosequencing, statistical association of individual TCRs with disease status, and machine learning were combined to predict cytomegalovirus infection status. Because of strong linkage in the cohort, a handful of DR-DQ haplotypes were treated as single units for association and clustering. In the later analysis, no new phenotypic data were used to find candidate immune exposures; instead, reliance was placed on TCR beta sequences and their occurrence across donors. To study patterns of TCR occurrence, a later analysis re-analyzed previously published TCR beta repertoires from just over 650 donors and added high-resolution HLA genotyping. Among under 450 genotyped donors of the cohort, an average of 235,054 unique TCR beta nucleotide sequences were sequenced per donor, 15% to 20% of them non-productive.

Sequences MNHEY (CDR1) and SVGAGI (CDR2) are obtained from the germline V gene. Counted from cysteine to phenylalanine, this CDR3 has 13 amino acids. Only CDR3 DNA is held: 39 bases, read in frame from base 1. Between the V and J ends, shortened by 4 bases and 5 bases respectively, the junction contains 11 bases. What the work shows at the level of the full study, not this receptor alone: The only immune exposure information available for the cohort was CMV serostatus. Some IMGT-functional V segments, including TRBV6-2 and TRBV6-3, could not be distinguished by the 87-base-pair reads and were therefore excluded. The cohort was sequenced for TCR beta chains only, and without alpha or paired-chain data the features that could be detected were limited. According to a later analysis, most CMV-associated TCR beta chains appeared to be HLA-restricted, and the HLA associations seemed to be driven largely by CMV exposure. At a false discovery rate of 0.05, a later analysis linked about 16,000 TCR beta sequences to specific HLA alleles. Compared with equally common non-associated chains, HLA-associated TCR beta chains in a later analysis were more clonally expanded and had lower generation probabilities. Most TCR sequences were observed very rarely across donors, whereas some public TCRs were present in many individuals. Over 15 rarely observed V segments, including chromosome 9 orphons, were excluded from the earlier analysis of approximately 500 of the donors because counts were too low. Cytomegalovirus status was reported to be diagnosed by the classifier with high specificity and sensitivity in both the original and validation cohorts. A few of the identified cytomegalovirus-associated TCR beta chains were confirmed in vitro to be specific for cytomegalovirus antigens. The study gave a list of 150 to 200 TCR beta chains associated with cytomegalovirus. The presence/absence analyses assumed that sequencing depth was roughly uniform across donors, and that assumption may not be true. The sequencing pipeline was judged likely to have produced a cluster of highly shared sequence variants as a technical artifact. An association between a missense DCLRE1C variant and V-gene and J-gene trimming of TCR beta chains was found in a later genetic analysis and replicated in an independent cohort. According to the authors, the approach could potentially be generalized to other disease states and immunological phenotypes. A later analysis found that TCR association rates varied across HLA loci, with DRB1 alleles showing the most associated TCRs and HLA-C alleles the fewest. Compared with the roughly 700-donor mean, donors in an Asian-associated ancestry cluster had fewer N-insertions in productive TCRs, according to a later genetic analysis. Because HLA typing was missing for some donors at each locus, association tests included only the typed subset. When HLA alleles, especially DR and DQ, strongly co-occurred, TCR associations were difficult to assign to individual alleles. An earlier analysis of roughly 570 of the donors showed that most TCR beta V segments appeared in productive rearrangements either about 87% or about 30% of the time, which broadly matched IMGT annotations. A further reported finding was that TCR beta sequences accurately predicted the HLA-A and HLA-B alleles for most subjects in the first cohort. According to a later analysis, parvovirus B19, influenza, CMV and Epstein-Barr virus appeared linked to several top co-occurrence clusters. Correlated functional status among segregating V segments might be attributable to linkage disequilibrium, but an unknown experimental factor could not be ruled out.

Library construction relied on the immunoSEQ multiplex PCR assay. The multiplex PCR relied on a mix of 60 forward primers for TCR Vbeta segments and 13 reverse primers for TCR Jbeta segments. Amplification of the CDR3 region of rearranged TCR beta genes was performed with a multiplex PCR assay on genomic DNA. The Illumina HiSeq System was used to sequence the amplified TCR beta libraries as 87-base-pair reads. The original methods were these. A later analysis tallied about 77 million unique TCR beta chains across the 700 or so repertoires, and 10 million to 11 million of those chains were shared by two or more donors. Raw reads were error-corrected and collapsed into unique sequences by a nearest-neighbor algorithm in which closely related sequences were merged to remove PCR and sequencing errors. V, D and J gene segments were assigned by aligning CDR3 sequences to IMGT reference sequences. For a sequence to be retained, at least a six-nucleotide match to both a V gene segment and a J gene segment was required. Rearrangements were classified as productive when the CDR3 lacked stop codons and remained in frame with V and J, and all other rearrangements were classified as non-productive. Following IMGT convention, CDR3 was defined as the stretch from the second conserved V-encoded cysteine up to the conserved J-encoded phenylalanine. The earlier analysis of 450 to 750 of the donors excluded any sequence lacking an unambiguous match to a single V gene segment. In an earlier analysis of some 590 of the donors, V segments were called functional above 56.7% productive rearrangements and were called segregating when the between-donor standard deviation exceeded 5%. A statistical classification framework was built for diagnosing cytomegalovirus status from the catalog of TCR beta chain sequences. A later analysis assigned V and J genes by comparing TCR nucleotide sequences with IMGT/GENE-DB human TR gene sequences. In a later analysis, CDR3 sequences and most-parsimonious VDJ recombination scenarios were assigned using the TCRdist pipeline. In a later analysis, every TCR beta chain was defined by the combination of its CDR3 amino acid sequence and its V-gene family, and reads without a unique V-gene family were dropped. In a later analysis, some 600 highly shared, low-generation-probability nucleotide sequences were removed to address suspected cross-contamination and a sequencing artifact. In a later analysis, a clonal expansion index was calculated for each public chain from normalized within-repertoire ranks of inferred template counts. Generation probabilities in a later analysis came from a VDJ recombination model fitted to out-of-frame rearrangements, and those results were checked against IGoR. In a later analysis, TCR-TCR, TCR-HLA and TCR-CMV co-occurrence was scored with hypergeometric tests, and a repertoire-size bias correction was applied to TCR pairs. False discovery rates were estimated in a later analysis by permuting HLA or CMV assignments 20 times. In a later analysis, co-occurring TCRs were grouped using DBSCAN, with TCRdist sequence similarity added in when clustering inside HLA-allele-positive subsets. Co-occurrence clustering excluded repertoires with fewer than 30,000 or more than 120,000 public chains, plus five with anomalous nucleotide sharing. TCRdb provides this immuneACCESS table in a form limited to in-frame rearrangements. Some clones are lacking; in checked studies, under half of them reflect an unresolved V gene, and why the rest are absent is not known. The V and J calls and clone size were taken over from that table, and D and trimming were inferred from the DNA. Present in this sample are 150,000 to 200,000 clones, 78% of which were seen just once. The ten largest clones capture 6% of the sample.

The cohort consisted of more than 650 healthy bone marrow donors. At the time of sampling, every cohort member was nominally healthy, though immune exposures that went unrecorded were likely present. The donor was CMV seropositive and belonged to the group of 270 or so seropositive cohort members. A peripheral blood sample was provided by each donor, and peripheral blood mononuclear cells were used for TCR beta sequencing. The Qiagen DNeasy Blood Extraction Kit was used to extract genomic DNA from the blood cell samples. On this clone itself: Its binding antigen is unknown. The sample holds no much larger clone one base away, and base qualities are not on file.

The V and J genes are TRBV6-5 and TRBJ1-1; the D segment could be TRBD1, given 5 matching bases. This clonotype was sampled from a woman aged 25 to 39 in good health and CMV-seropositive. The specimen was PBMCs. Read as DNA, the sequence is TGTGCCAGCAGTTGGGACTTCCGAACTGAAGCTTTCTTT. This gives the protein CASSWDFRTEAFF.